This T cell receptor beta chain was recovered during a study of T-cell reconstitution after alpha-beta-depleted transplantation in children. This clonotype has ten or more counts. The library targeted TCRbeta and was prepared with unique molecular identifiers. TCRdb analysed the PCR reads with MiXCR anew, one entry per CDR3 protein. Among 90,000 to 150,000 distinct CDR3 sequences listed, under 25% were seen once. The trim removed 2 bases at V and 2 bases at J, leaving 3 bases unmatched. This CDR3 has 16 amino acids. Germline V gene data show CDR1 as DFQATT and CDR2 as SNEGSKA (reference sequence). The receptor was isolated from a male patient between 2 and 10 years old who had a stem cell transplant for chronic granulomatous disease, so the T cells may come from the graft donor. The specimen was PBMCs, mostly from graft donor cells, collected 180 days after TCRalphabeta/CD19-depleted stem cell transplant. V and J are TRBV20-1 and TRBJ2-3, with 14 positions matching TRBD2. The CDR3 DNA reads TGCAGTGCTAGACCGGGACTAGCGGGGGTCACAGATACGCAGTATTTT. Residues: CSARPGLAGVTDTQYF.